One and the same sample provided the 24 T cell receptor beta chains below, sequenced in a study of blood T cell repertoires in COVID-19 (dated by TCRdb to about 2020). Preparation of the library involved the immunoSEQ multiplex PCR assay. TCRdb provides this immuneACCESS table in a form limited to in-frame rearrangements. Some clones are lacking; in checked studies, under half of them reflect an unresolved V gene, and why the rest are absent is not known. The sample yields roughly 110,000 clones; 75% to 95% were counted once. Roughly 1.2% of the sample lies in the top ten. Sample: peripheral blood. The receptors shown here come from a woman under 40 with acute or convalescent COVID-19.

The rearrangement uses TRBV3-1 (or the pseudogene TRBV3-2) and TRBJ1-6; D might be TRBD1 (6 bases). CDR3 length equals 17 residues. Germline CDR1 reads LGHDT; CDR2 reads YNNKEL (reference sequence). Trimming took off 3 bases at V and 8 bases at J, with 20 bases between the two ends. CDR3 bases: TGTGCCAGCAGCCAGCCTCGCGGGGGGGCGCGATATTCACCCCTCCACTTT. Its protein product is CASSQPRGGARYSPLHF.

This rearrangement joins TRBV28 to TRBJ1-6, with D unclear. There are 13 residues in the CDR3. CDR1 is MDHEN, CDR2 SYDVKM, per germline. The V gene lost 6 bases and the J gene lost 9 bases, with 12 bases spanning the gap. For the CDR3, the DNA is TGTGCCAGCAGGCCGCTTCAGCGTTCACCCCTCCACTTT. Encoded protein: CASRPLQRSPLHF.

The chain uses TRBV28 and TRBJ2-7; 9 bases are a match to TRBD1. The CDR3 has 14 residues. CDR1 is MDHEN and CDR2 is SYDVKM in the germline V gene. J lost 5 bases, V lost 8 bases, and 10 bases had no gene match. This CDR3 is CASRKGQGRNEQYF. The CDR3, as DNA: TGTGCCAGCCGGAAGGGACAGGGTCGAAACGAGCAGTACTTC. The full variable domain, rest sourced from reference TRBV28 and TRBJ2-7, is DVKVTQSSRYLVKRTGEKVFLECVQDMDHENMFWYRQDPGLGLRLIYFSYDVKMKEKGDIPEGYSVSREKKERFSLILESASTNQTSMYLCASRKGQGRNEQYFGPGTRLTVT.

V usage is TRBV12-5 and J usage is TRBJ1-4, with D perhaps TRBD1 (5 bases). The CDR3 sequence is 14 residues long. V lost 5 bases, J lost 8 bases, and 15 bases lay in between. The germline V gene encodes CDR1 LGHNT and CDR2 FRNRAP. The DNA of the CDR3 is TGTGCTAGTGGTCAGGGTAACGTAGAAGAAAAACTGTTTTTT. Its protein is CASGQGNVEEKLFF.

The rearrangement uses TRBV6-5 and TRBJ2-5, with D hard to call. The V gene lost 6 bases and the J gene lost 5 bases, with 13 bases spanning the gap. CDR1 is MNHEY, CDR2 SVGAGI, per germline. This CDR3 is 13 amino acids long. The CDR3 protein is CASRTGGGETQYF. Here the CDR3 DNA reads TGTGCCAGCAGGACCGGCGGCGGTGAGACCCAGTACTTC.

This clone was seen a single time. The genes are TRBV7-2 and TRBJ2-3; TRBD2 agrees at 11 bases. The CDR3 extends over 16 amino acids. V shed 5 bases, J shed 2 bases, and the junction held 6 bases outside the gene matches. The germline V gene encodes CDR1 SGHTA and CDR2 FQGNSA. CDR3 nucleotides: TGTGCCAGCAGCCCCCGACTAGCGGGATCCACAGATACGCAGTATTTT. It codes for CASSPRLAGSTDTQYF.

The CDR3 nucleotides are TGTGCCAGCTCACAGGACCCGGCGGGGGAAAAACTGTTTTTT. Protein product: CASSQDPAGEKLFF. The chain recombines TRBV18 with TRBJ1-4; D gene ambiguous. CDR1 and CDR2 from the germline V gene are KGHSH and LQKENI. Trimming pared 4 bases from V and 8 bases from J, leaving 14 bases between. This CDR3 region has 14 residues.

The rearrangement links TRBV4-1 to TRBJ1-2, with 11 bases identical to TRBD1. This CDR3 has 16 amino acids. V shed 7 bases and J 1 base; nucleotides not matched to a gene: 8. Germline assignment: CDR1 MGHRA and CDR2 YSYEKL. The CDR3 sequence: CASTGTGGPVNYGYTF. The CDR3, as DNA: TGCGCCAGCACGGGGACAGGGGGACCGGTTAACTATGGCTACACCTTC.

This chain links TRBV3-1 (or the pseudogene TRBV3-2) with TRBJ2-7; 10 nucleotides line up with TRBD2. Germline V gene data show CDR1 as LGHDT and CDR2 as YNNKEL (reference sequence). The V and J ends lost 5 bases and 2 bases, in that order; junction bases with no gene match: 12. The CDR3 totals 17 residues. The CDR3, as DNA: TGTGCCAGCAGCGGGGATGTAACTAGCGGGGTCACCTACGAGCAGTACTTC. The encoded protein is CASSGDVTSGVTYEQYF.

V and J are TRBV18 and TRBJ2-7; TRBD2 is a possible D gene (5 bases). The CDR3 has 16 amino acids. V was pared by 0 bases and J by 2 bases, with 14 bases between. Germline V gene sequence: CDR1 KGHSH, CDR2 LQKENI. The CDR3 nucleotides are TGTGCCAGCTCACCACCGAGAGGCTCCGGGGCCTACGAGCAGTACTTC. As protein: CASSPPRGSGAYEQYF.

This chain joins TRBV5-1 and TRBJ1-1, with D perhaps matching TRBD1 (5 bases). In germline, CDR1 is SGHRS, CDR2 YFSETQ. The CDR3 spans 15 residues. Trimming took 4 bases from V and 3 from J, leaving 16 bases between them. The CDR3 region has the DNA TGCGCCAGCAGCACGCTGGGAGGGGAGTACACTGAAGCTTTCTTT. Protein sequence: CASSTLGGEYTEAFF.

V is TRBV20-1 and J is TRBJ2-1, with 11 positions matching TRBD2. This CDR3 is built from 13 residues. With 3 bases clipped from V and 7 bases from J, the junction kept 2 bases outside the gene matches. Germline V lookup: CDR1 DFQATT, CDR2 SNEGSKA (reference sequence). The CDR3 nucleotides read TGCAGTGCTAGTAGCGGGAGGGCTAATGAGCAGTTCTTC. Translated: CSASSGRANEQFF.

The chain employs TRBV7-2 and TRBJ1-4; TRBD1 might be the D (5 bases). This CDR3 region has 16 residues. V was shortened by 5 bases and J by 8 bases, with 21 bases between the two germline ends. The germline CDR1 and CDR2 sequences are SGHTA and FQGNSA. CDR3 DNA: TGTGCCAGCAGCCCAGCCGAGGAGGGGTTGGGGGAAAAACTGTTTTTT. Its translation is CASSPAEEGLGEKLFF.

This chain joins TRBV27 and TRBJ1-1, with D maybe TRBD1 (6 bases). Looked up from germline, CDR1 is MNHEY and CDR2 is SMNVEV (reference sequence). This CDR3 has 13 residues. V was shortened by 3 bases and J by 6 bases, with 11 bases between the two germline ends. The DNA for the CDR3 is TGTGCCAGCAGTTTTACAGGGAGGGCTGAAGCTTTCTTT. This gives the protein CASSFTGRAEAFF.

The chain combines TRBV28 with TRBJ1-2, with D uncertain. CDR3 length: 12 residues. CDR1 and CDR2 from the germline V gene are MDHEN and SYDVKM. Trimming took off 2 bases at V and 5 bases at J, with 6 bases between the two ends. CDR3 in DNA: TGTGCCAGCAGTTTAGCCGGTTATGGCTACACCTTC. This codes for CASSLAGYGYTF.

This clone was seen more than once but under ten times. J is TRBJ1-5 and V is TRBV4-1; 11 bases map to TRBD1. V was clipped by 3 bases and J by 5 bases; unmatched bases: 12. The germline gives CDR1 MGHRA, CDR2 YSYEKL. The CDR3 covers 18 residues. Here the CDR3 reads CASSHPEVGTGGDQPQHF. The CDR3 DNA reads as TGCGCCAGCAGCCATCCAGAAGTCGGGACAGGGGGAGATCAGCCCCAGCATTTT.

CDR3 region: CASSRDQTGVHTEAFF. DNA of the CDR3: TGTGCCAGCAGCCGCGACCAGACTGGAGTCCACACTGAAGCTTTCTTT. The chain recombines TRBV6-2 or TRBV6-3 with TRBJ1-1, with D uncertain. Germline loops: CDR1 MNHEY, CDR2 SVGEGT. This CDR3 comprises 16 residues. V lost 6 bases, J lost 3 bases, and 20 bases lay in between.

The J gene is TRBJ1-5, the V gene TRBV15; 8 bases are shared with TRBD1. CDR3 size: 14 residues. Looked up from germline, CDR1 is LNHNV and CDR2 is YYDKDF (reference sequence). V lost 7 bases and J lost 7; bases outside the gene matches: 9. The CDR3 DNA reads TGTGCCACCACCTACGACAGGGGACTCCAGCCCCAGCATTTT. Translating gives CATTYDRGLQPQHF.

This chain uses TRBV21-1 with TRBJ2-1; TRBD1, the D gene given by the table, was not confirmed from the DNA. TRBV21-1 is termed a pseudogene. The CDR3 has 15 amino acids. CDR3 in DNA: TGTGCCAACCTTCACACAGACAGGGGGCTCAATGAGCAGTTCTTC. Its translation: CANLHTDRGLNEQFF.

J is TRBJ1-1 and V is TRBV6-5, with 8 positions matching TRBD1. With V trimmed by 8 bases and J by 3 bases, 8 bases remained unmatched. The CDR3 spans 14 residues. CDR1 and CDR2 from the germline V gene are MNHEY and SVGAGI. In DNA, the CDR3 is TGTGCCAGCCGACTAGGACAGGGCCACACTGAAGCTTTCTTT. It yields the protein CASRLGQGHTEAFF.

The chain combines TRBV2 with TRBJ1-2; 7 bases are shared with TRBD1. V lost 6 bases and J lost 4; bases outside the gene matches: 5. This CDR3 is 13 amino acids long. Per germline, CDR1 SNHLY and CDR2 FYNNEI. The CDR3 protein is CASSERDSYGYTF. CDR3 sequence (DNA): TGTGCCAGCAGCGAACGGGACAGCTATGGCTACACCTTC. The entire variable domain, with the rest obtained from reference TRBV2 and TRBJ1-2, is as follows: EPEVTQTPSHQVTQMGQEVILRCVPISNHLYFYWYRQILGQKVEFLVSFYNNEISEKSEIFDDQFSVERPDGSNFTLKIRSTKLEDSAMYFCASSERDSYGYTFGSGTRLTVV.

The chain joins TRBV5-1 to TRBJ2-5; D not certain. The CDR3 spans 11 residues. Trimming took 3 bases from V and 2 from J, leaving 2 bases between them. The germline V gene has CDR1 SGHRS and CDR2 YFSETQ. The DNA for the CDR3 is TGCGCCAGCAGCTCACAAGAGACCCAGTACTTC. Its translation is CASSSQETQYF.

V is TRBV5-5 and J is TRBJ2-4; D perhaps matches TRBD2 (6 bases). From germline, CDR1 is SGHKS and CDR2 YYEKEE (reference sequence). V was clipped by 2 bases and J by 4 bases, with 16 bases between them. This CDR3 is built from 16 residues. This chain's CDR3 is CASSFFSGDGKNIQYF. CDR3 DNA: TGTGCCAGCAGCTTCTTTTCGGGGGATGGGAAAAACATTCAGTACTTC.

The chain joins TRBV6-5 to TRBJ1-1, with unresolved D. V lost 6 bases and J lost 5, with 13 bases in between. The CDR3 extends over 13 amino acids. CDR1 is MNHEY and CDR2 is SVGAGI in the germline V gene. The CDR3 reads CASSQTRGTEAFF. The CDR3 DNA reads as TGTGCCAGCAGCCAGACCCGAGGGACTGAAGCTTTCTTT.